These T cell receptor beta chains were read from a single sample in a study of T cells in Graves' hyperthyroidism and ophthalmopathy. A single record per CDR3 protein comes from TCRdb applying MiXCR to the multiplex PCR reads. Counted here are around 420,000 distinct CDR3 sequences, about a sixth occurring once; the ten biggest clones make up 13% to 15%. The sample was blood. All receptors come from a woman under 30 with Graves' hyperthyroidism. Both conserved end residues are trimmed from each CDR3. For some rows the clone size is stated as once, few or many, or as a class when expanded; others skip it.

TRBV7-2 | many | ASSLAGTSTDTQY
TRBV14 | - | ASSQDTSALETQY
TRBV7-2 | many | ASSSAGTGVGYT
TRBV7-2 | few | ASSLGAGTLRETQY
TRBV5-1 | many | ASSWRSPPDEQY
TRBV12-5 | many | ASGLYLAGQGNYGYT
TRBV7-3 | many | ASSLRSDGASGRSRVGETQY
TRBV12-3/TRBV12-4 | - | ASSWSGGGGKNIQY
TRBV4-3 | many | ASRKGTSGSADTQY
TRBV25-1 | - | ASRRDRRCGNTIY
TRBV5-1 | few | ASTPGLAGLEQY
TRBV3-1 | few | ASSQVTGEVSYEQY
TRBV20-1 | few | SASGGRDYNEQF
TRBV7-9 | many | ASSGEDIAHNEQF
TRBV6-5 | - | ASSSLMAGGVGNTIY
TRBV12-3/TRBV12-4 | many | ASSVQGARETQY
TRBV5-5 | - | ASSLAGGDGTDTQY
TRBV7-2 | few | ASSPAGGGWEQY
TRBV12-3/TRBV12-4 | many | ASSPTGETYEQY
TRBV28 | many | ASNTGAVGELF
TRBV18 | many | ASSPHRESEQY
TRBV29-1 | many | SVQNRGQNTEAF
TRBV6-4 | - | ASSDSTRNEQF
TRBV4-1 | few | ASSQDLAENEKLF
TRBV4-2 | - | ASSQDIQRGYPDTQY
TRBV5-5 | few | ASSLYTAGGYTEAF
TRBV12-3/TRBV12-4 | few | ASLAGQFNEKLF
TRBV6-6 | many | ASSYSRTGGNEQF
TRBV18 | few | ASSRLGTGTYEQY
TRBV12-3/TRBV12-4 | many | ASSPRTGQGNHEQY
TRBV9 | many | ASSVDAIDDYGYT
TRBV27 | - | ASRLGTSGRDEQF
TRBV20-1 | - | SAPPGLPNYGYT
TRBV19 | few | ASSIWDKPNQPQH
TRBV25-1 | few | ASSIAGTQETQY
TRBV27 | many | ASSSQGRTEAF
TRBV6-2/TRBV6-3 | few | ASHGTGKGNEQF
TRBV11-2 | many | ASSLVAGGGSPLH
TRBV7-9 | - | ASSSFPGGQGAGYT
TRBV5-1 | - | ASSLAGRYSGANVLT
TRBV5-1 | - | ASSIGLGNEKLF
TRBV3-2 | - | ASRAWTGFYALSYEQY
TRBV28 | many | ASNLYRSRYT